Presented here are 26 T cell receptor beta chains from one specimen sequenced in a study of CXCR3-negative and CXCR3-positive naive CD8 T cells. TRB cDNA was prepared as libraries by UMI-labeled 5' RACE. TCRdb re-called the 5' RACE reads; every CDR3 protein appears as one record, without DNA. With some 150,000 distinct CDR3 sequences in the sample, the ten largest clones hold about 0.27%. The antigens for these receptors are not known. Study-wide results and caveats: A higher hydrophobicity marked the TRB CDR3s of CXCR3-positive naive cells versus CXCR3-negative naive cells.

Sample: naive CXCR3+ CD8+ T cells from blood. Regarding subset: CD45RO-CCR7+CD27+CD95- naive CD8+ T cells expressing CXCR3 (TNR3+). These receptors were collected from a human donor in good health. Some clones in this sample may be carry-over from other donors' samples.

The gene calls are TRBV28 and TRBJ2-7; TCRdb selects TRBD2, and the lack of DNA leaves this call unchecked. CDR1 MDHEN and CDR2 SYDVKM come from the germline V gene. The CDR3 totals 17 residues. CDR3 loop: CASSPNPGTSGRGEQYF.

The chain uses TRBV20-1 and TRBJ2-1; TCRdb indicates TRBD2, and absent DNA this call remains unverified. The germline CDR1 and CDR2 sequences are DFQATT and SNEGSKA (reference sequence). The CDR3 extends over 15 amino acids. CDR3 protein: CSAKTSGRYSDEQFF.

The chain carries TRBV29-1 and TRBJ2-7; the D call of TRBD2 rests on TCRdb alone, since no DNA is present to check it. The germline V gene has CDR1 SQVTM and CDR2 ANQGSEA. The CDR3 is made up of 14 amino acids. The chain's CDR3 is CSVARGLQSYEQYF.

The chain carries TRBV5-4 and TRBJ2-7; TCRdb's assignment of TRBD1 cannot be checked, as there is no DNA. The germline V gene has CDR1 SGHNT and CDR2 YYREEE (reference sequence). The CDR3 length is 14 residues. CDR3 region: CASSHGDSLYEQYF.

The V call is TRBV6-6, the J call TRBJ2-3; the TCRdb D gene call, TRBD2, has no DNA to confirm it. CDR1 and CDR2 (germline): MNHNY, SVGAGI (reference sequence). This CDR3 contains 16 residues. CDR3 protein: CASSHYSGTITDTQYF.

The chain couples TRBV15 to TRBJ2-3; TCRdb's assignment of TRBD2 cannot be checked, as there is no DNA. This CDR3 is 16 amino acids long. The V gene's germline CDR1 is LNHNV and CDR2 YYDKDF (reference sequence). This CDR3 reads CATSSLSGGLTDTQYF.

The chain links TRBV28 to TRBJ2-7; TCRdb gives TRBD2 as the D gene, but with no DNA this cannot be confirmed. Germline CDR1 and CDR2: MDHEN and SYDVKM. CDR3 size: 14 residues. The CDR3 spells CASSWRGPSYEQYF. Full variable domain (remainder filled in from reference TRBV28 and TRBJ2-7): DVKVTQSSRYLVKRTGEKVFLECVQDMDHENMFWYRQDPGLGLRLIYFSYDVKMKEKGDIPEGYSVSREKKERFSLILESASTNQTSMYLCASSWRGPSYEQYFGPGTRLTVT.

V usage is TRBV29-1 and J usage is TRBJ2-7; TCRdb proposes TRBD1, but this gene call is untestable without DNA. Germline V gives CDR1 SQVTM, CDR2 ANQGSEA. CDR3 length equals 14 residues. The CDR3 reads CSVEAPGQDYEQYF.

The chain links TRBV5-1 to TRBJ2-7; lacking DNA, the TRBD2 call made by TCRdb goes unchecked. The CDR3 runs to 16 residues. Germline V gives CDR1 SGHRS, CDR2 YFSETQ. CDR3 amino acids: CASSLEIGLRDYEQYF.

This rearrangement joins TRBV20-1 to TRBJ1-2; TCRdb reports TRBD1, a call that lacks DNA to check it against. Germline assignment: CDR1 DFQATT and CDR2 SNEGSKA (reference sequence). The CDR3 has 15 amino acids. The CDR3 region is CSAENRAGINYGYTF.

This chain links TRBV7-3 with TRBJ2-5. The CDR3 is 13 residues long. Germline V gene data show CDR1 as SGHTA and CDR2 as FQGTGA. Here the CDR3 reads CASSLGLGETQYF.

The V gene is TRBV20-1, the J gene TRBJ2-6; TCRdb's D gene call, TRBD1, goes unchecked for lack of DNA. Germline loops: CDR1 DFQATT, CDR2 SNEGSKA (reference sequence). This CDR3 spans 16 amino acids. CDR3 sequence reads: CSAIGPGGPGANVLTF.

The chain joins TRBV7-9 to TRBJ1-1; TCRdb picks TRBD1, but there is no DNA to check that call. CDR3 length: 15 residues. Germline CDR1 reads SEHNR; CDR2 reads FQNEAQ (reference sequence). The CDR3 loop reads CASSLGRGQGIEAFF. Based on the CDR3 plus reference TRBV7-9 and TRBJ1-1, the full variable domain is DTGVSQNPRHKITKRGQNVTFRCDPISEHNRLYWYRQTLGQGPEFLTYFQNEAQLEKSRLLSDRFSAERPKGSFSTLEIQRTEQGDSAMYLCASSLGRGQGIEAFFGQGTRLTVV.

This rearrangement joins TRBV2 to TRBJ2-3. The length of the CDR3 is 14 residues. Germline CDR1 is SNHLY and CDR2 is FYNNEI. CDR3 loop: CASSLGWGTDTQYF.

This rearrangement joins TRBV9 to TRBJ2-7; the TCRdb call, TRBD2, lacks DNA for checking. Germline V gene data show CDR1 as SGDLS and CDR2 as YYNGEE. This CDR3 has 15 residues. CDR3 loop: CASSVVSAGLYEQYF.

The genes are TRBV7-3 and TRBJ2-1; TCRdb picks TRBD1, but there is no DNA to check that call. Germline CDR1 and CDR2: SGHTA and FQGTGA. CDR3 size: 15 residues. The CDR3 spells CASSLGTRVYNEQFF.

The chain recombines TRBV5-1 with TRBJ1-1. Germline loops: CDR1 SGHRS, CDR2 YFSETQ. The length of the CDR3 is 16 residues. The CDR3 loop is CASSLWAGPMNTEAFF.

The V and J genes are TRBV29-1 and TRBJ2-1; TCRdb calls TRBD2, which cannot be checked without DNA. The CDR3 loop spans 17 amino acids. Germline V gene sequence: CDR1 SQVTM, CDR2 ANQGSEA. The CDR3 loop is CSATSGRPASSYNEQFF.

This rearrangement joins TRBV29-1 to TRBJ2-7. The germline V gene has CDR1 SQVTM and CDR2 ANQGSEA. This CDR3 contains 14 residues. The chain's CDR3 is CSVEDREISYEQYF.

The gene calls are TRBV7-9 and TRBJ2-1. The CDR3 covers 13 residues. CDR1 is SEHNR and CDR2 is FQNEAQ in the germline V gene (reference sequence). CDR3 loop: CASSLSRGDEQFF.

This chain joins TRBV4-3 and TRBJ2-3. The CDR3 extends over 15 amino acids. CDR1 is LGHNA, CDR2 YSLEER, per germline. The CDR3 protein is CASSQEGLAAGTQYF.

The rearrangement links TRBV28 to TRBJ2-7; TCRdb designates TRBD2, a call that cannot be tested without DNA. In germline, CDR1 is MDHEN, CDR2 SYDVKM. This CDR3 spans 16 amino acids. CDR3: CASSLWSSGATYEQYF.

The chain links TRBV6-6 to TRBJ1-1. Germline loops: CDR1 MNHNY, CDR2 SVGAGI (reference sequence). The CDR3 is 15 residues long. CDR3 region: CASSPILSGYTEAFF.

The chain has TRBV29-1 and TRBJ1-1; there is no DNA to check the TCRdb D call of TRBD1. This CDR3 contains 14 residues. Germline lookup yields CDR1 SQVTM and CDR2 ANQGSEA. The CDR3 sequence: CSGSPDSSNTEAFF.

CDR3 loop: CASSDIIDQPQHF. This chain uses TRBV28 with TRBJ1-5. Germline lookup yields CDR1 MDHEN and CDR2 SYDVKM. The CDR3 has 13 amino acids.

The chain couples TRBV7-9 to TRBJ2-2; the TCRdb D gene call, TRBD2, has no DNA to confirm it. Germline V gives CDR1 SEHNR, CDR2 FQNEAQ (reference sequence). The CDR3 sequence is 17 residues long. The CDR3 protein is CASSLDLGLAGTGELFF.